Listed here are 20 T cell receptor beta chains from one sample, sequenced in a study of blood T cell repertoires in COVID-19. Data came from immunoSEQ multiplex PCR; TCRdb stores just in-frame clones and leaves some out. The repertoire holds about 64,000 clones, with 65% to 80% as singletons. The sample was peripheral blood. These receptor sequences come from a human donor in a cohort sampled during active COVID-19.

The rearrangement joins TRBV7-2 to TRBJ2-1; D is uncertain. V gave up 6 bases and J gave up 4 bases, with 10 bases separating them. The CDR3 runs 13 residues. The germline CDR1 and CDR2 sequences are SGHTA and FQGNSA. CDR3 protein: CASSWARYNEQFF. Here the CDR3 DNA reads TGTGCCAGCAGTTGGGCCCGATACAATGAGCAGTTCTTC.

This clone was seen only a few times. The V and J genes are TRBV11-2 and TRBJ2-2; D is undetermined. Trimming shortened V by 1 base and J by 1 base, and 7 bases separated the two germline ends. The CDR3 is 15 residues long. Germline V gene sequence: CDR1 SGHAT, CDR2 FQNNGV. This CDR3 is CASSLGQVNTGELFF. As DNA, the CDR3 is TGTGCCAGCAGCTTAGGTCAGGTGAACACCGGGGAGCTGTTTTTT.

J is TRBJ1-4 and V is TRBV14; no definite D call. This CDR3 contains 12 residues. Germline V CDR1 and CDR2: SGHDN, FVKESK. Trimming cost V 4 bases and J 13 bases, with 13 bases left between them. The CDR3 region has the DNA TGTGCCAGCAGCCTCTCGGCGGGTGGACTGTTTTTT. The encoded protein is CASSLSAGGLFF.

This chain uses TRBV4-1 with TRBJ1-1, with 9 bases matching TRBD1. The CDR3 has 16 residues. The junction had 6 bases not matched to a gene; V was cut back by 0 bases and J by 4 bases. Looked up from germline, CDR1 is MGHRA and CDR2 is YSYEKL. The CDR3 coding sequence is TGCGCCAGCAGCCAAGAACCCGGGACAGGGACCACTGAAGCTTTCTTT. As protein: CASSQEPGTGTTEAFF.

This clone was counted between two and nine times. CDR3 DNA sequence: TGTGCCAGCAGCTTAGCCGGGAGGACTGAAGCTTTCTTT. This translates into CASSLAGRTEAFF. The V and J genes are TRBV6-2 or TRBV6-3 and TRBJ1-1; D is unresolved. The germline V gene encodes CDR1 MNHEY and CDR2 SVGEGT. CDR3 length: 13 residues. The ends were cut back, 6 bases at V and 5 bases at J, with 13 bases in the middle.

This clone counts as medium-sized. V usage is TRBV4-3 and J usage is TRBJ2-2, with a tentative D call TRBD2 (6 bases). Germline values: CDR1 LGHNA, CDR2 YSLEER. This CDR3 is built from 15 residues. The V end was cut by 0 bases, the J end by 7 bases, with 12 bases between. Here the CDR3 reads CASSQEWRVNGELFF. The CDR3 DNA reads TGCGCCAGCAGCCAAGAGTGGAGGGTGAACGGGGAGCTGTTTTTT.

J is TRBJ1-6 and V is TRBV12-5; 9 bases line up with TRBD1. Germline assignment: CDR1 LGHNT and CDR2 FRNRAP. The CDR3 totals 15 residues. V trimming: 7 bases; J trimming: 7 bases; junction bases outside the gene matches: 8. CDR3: CASVWGTGKNSPLHF. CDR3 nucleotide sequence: TGTGCTAGTGTTTGGGGGACAGGGAAGAATTCACCCCTCCACTTT.

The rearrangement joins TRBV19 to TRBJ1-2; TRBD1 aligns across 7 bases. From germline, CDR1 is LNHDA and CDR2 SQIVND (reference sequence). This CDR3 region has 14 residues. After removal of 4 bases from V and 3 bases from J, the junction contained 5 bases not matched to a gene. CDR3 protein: CASSTLDRDYGYTF. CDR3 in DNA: TGTGCCAGTAGTACTCTCGACAGGGACTATGGCTACACCTTC. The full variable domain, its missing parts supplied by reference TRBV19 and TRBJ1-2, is DGGITQSPKYLFRKEGQNVTLSCEQNLNHDAMYWYRQDPGQGLRLIYYSQIVNDFQKGDIAEGYSVSREKKESFPLTVTSAQKNPTAFYLCASSTLDRDYGYTFGSGTRLTVV.

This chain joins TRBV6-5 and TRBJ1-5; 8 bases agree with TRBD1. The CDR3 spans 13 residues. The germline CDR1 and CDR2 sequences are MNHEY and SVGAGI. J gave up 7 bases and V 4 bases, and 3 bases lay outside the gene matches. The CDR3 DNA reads TGTGCCAGCAGTTTAAACAGGGGGCAGCCCCAGCATTTT. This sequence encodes CASSLNRGQPQHF.

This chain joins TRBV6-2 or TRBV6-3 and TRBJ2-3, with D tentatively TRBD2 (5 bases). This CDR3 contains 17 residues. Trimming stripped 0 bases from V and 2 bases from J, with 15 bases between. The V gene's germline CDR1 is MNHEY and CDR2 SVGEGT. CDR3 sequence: CASSYSSQRGPTDTQYF. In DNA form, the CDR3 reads TGTGCCAGCAGTTACTCGAGCCAACGGGGTCCCACAGATACGCAGTATTTT.

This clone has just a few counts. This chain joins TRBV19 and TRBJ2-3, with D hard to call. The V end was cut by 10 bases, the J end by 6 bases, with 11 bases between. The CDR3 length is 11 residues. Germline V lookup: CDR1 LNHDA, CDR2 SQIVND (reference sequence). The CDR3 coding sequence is TGTGCCACCGAACAGTGGGATACGCAGTATTTT. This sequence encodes CATEQWDTQYF.

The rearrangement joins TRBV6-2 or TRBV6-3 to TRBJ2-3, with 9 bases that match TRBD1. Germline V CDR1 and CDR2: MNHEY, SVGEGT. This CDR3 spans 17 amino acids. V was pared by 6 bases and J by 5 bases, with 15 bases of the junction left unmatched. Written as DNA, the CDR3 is TGTGCCAGCAGCTCCAAATTAGGTTGGACAGGGGAAGATACGCAGTATTTT. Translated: CASSSKLGWTGEDTQYF.

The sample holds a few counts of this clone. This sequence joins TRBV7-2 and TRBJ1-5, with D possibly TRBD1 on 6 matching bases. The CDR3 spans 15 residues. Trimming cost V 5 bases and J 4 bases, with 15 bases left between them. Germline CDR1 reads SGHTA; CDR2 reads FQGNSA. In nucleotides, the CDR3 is TGTGCCAGCAGCCCCCCGGGACACTCTAATCAGCCCCAGCATTTT. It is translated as CASSPPGHSNQPQHF.

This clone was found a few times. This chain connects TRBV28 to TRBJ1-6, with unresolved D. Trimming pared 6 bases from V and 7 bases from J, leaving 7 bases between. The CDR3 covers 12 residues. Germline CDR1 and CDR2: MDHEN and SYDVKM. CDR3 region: CASSPRNSPLHF. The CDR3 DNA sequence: TGTGCCAGCAGCCCCAGGAATTCACCCCTCCACTTT. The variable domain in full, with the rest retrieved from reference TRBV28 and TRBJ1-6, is DVKVTQSSRYLVKRTGEKVFLECVQDMDHENMFWYRQDPGLGLRLIYFSYDVKMKEKGDIPEGYSVSREKKERFSLILESASTNQTSMYLCASSPRNSPLHFGNGTRLTVT.

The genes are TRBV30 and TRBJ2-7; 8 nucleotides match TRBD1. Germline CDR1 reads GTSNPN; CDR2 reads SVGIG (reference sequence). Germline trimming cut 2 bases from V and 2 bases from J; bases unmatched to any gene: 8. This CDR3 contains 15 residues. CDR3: CAWSYTQGETYEQYF. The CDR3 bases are TGTGCCTGGAGTTACACACAGGGGGAAACCTACGAGCAGTACTTC.

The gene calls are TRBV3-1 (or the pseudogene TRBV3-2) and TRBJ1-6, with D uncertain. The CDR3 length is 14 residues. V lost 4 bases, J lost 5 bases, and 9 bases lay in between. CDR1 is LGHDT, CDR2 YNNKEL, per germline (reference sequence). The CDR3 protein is CASSPRPNNSPLHF. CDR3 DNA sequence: TGTGCCAGCAGCCCGCGGCCAAATAATTCACCCCTCCACTTT.

This CDR3 is CASSPGGTKNIQYF. The CDR3 coding sequence is TGTGCCAGCAGTCCCGGGGGGACCAAAAACATTCAGTACTTC. This chain joins TRBV6-4 and TRBJ2-4; 7 positions match TRBD2. V dropped 5 bases and J dropped 2; count of bases not matched to a gene: 3. There are 14 residues in the CDR3. Per the germline V gene, CDR1 is MRHNA and CDR2 is SNTAGT.

The CDR3 nucleotides read TGCGCCAGCAGTGGCGGCAGAGACTCACCCCTCCACTTT. This encodes CASSGGRDSPLHF. The chain links TRBV5-1 to TRBJ1-6, with unresolved D. The length of the CDR3 is 13 residues. The V gene's germline CDR1 is SGHRS and CDR2 YFSETQ. V lost 5 bases to trimming and J lost 10 bases, with 13 bases between them.

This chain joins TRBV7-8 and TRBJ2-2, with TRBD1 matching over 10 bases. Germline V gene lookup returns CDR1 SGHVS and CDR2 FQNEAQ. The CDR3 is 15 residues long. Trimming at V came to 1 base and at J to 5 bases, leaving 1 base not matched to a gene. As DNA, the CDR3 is TGTGCCAGCAGCTTAGGACAGGGGGCGACCGGGGAGCTGTTTTTT. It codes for CASSLGQGATGELFF. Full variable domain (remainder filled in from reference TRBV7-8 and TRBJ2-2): GAGVSQSPRYKVAKRGQDVALRCDPISGHVSLFWYQQALGQGPEFLTYFQNEAQLDKSGLPSDRFFAERPEGSVSTLKIQRTQQEDSAVYLCASSLGQGATGELFFGEGSRLTVL.

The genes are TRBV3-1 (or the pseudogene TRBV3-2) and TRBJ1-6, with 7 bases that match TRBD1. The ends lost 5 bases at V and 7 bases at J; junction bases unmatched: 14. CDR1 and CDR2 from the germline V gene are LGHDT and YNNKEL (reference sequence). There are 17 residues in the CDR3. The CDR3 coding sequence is TGTGCCAGCAGCAAAACCGGGACAGCCTTCCCCAATTCACCCCTCCACTTT. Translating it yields CASSKTGTAFPNSPLHF.